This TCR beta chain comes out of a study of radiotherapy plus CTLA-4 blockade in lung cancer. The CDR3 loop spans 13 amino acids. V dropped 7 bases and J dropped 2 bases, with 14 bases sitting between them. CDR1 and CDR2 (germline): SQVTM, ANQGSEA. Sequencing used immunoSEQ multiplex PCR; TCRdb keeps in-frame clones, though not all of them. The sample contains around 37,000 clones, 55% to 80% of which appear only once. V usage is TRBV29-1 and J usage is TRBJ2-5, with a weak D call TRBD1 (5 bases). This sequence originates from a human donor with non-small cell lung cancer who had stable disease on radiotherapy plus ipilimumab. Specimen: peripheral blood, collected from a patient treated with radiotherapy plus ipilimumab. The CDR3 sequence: CSGAPTAQETQYF. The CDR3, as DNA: TGCAGCGGGGCCCCGACAGCTCAAGAGACCCAGTACTTC.